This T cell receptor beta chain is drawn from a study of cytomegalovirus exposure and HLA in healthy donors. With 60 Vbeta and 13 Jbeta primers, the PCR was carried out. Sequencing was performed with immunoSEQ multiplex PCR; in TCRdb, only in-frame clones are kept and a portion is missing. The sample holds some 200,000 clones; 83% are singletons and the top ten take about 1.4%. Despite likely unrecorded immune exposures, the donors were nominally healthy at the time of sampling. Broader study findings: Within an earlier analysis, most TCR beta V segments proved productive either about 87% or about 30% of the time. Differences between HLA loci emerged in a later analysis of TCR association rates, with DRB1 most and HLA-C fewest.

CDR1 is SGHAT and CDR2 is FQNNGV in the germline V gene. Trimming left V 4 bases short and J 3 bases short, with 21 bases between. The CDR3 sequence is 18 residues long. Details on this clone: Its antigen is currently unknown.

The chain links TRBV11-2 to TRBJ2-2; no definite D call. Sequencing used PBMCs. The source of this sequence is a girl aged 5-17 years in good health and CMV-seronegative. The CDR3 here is CASSSQIVPNRYTGELFF. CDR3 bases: TGTGCCAGCAGCTCCCAAATAGTGCCCAACCGATACACCGGGGAGCTGTTTTTT.